This TCR beta chain was recorded in a study of T cell repertoires in aging, cancer and after chemotherapy. The template was genomic DNA from peripheral blood, not RNA. Rearranged V-D-J TRB sequences were amplified with a mixed TRB-A/B primer pool. Each CDR3 protein is one row after TCRdb ran MiXCR on the multiplex PCR reads. The sample includes 3,500 to 4,500 distinct CDR3 sequences, under 70% of them seen just once. The CDR3 runs 14 residues. V lost 4 bases and J lost 1, with 11 bases in between. Germline loops: CDR1 SGHNT, CDR2 YYREEE (reference sequence). This clonotype showed up just a few times. The receptor was isolated from a human donor with a solid tumor. The J gene is TRBJ1-2, the V gene TRBV5-4; a possible D gene is TRBD1 (5 bases). Sequencing input: blood. This CDR3 reads CASSPGTLNYGYTF. In DNA form, the CDR3 reads TGTGCCAGCAGCCCGGGGACTCTTAACTATGGCTACACCTTC. Full variable domain (remainder filled in from reference TRBV5-4 and TRBJ1-2): ETGVTQSPTHLIKTRGQQVTLRCSSQSGHNTVSWYQQALGQGPQFIFQYYREEENGRGNFPPRFSGLQFPNYSSELNVNALELDDSALYLCASSPGTLNYGYTFGSGTRLTVV.